This is a list of T cell receptor beta chains from one sample in a study of T cells in Graves' hyperthyroidism and ophthalmopathy. TCRdb independently ran MiXCR on the multiplex PCR reads; one entry per CDR3 protein. The sample consists of 500,000 to 600,000 distinct CDR3 sequences, about 20% of them appearing once. Sequencing was performed on blood. These receptors were obtained from a man in his forties with Graves' ophthalmopathy. The CDR3 runs from the conserved cysteine through the conserved F or W. Fields, in order: J gene, clone size, D gene, V gene, CDR3 DNA, CDR3 protein. D genes are given only for firm matches. The size field is filled for only some rows; it gives once, few, many or a size class.

j_call: TRBJ2-5; clone_size: many; d_call: NA; v_call: TRBV5-1; cdr3_nt: TGCGCCAGCAGCCCCGGGACTTTGAAAGAGACCCAGTACTTC; cdr3_aa: CASSPGTLKETQYF
j_call: TRBJ2-7; clone_size: many; d_call: NA; v_call: TRBV28; cdr3_nt: TGTGCCACCACCCGAGAGCCCCGGTTAAACTACGAGCAGTACTTC; cdr3_aa: CATTREPRLNYEQYF
j_call: TRBJ2-7; clone_size: many; d_call: NA; v_call: TRBV2; cdr3_nt: TGTGCCAGCGGGGAGACAGCATTCTACGAGCAGTACTTC; cdr3_aa: CASGETAFYEQYF
j_call: TRBJ2-7; clone_size: few; d_call: TRBD2; v_call: TRBV6-5; cdr3_nt: TGTGCCAGCAGTTATCTCCTCGGGGGGAACAGCCGAAATCCTTACGAGCAGTACTTC; cdr3_aa: CASSYLLGGNSRNPYEQYF
j_call: TRBJ2-1; clone_size: many; d_call: TRBD2; v_call: TRBV20-1; cdr3_nt: TGCAGTGCTAAGACTAGCGGTCTCTCCTACAATGAGCAGTTCTTC; cdr3_aa: CSAKTSGLSYNEQFF
j_call: TRBJ2-3; clone_size: NA; d_call: NA; v_call: TRBV29-1; cdr3_nt: TGCAGCGTTGAAGTTACCACAGATACGCAGTATTTT; cdr3_aa: CSVEVTTDTQYF
j_call: TRBJ2-7; clone_size: NA; d_call: NA; v_call: TRBV20-1; cdr3_nt: TGCAGTGCTAGAGATAAATGGTACGAGCAGTACTTC; cdr3_aa: CSARDKWYEQYF
j_call: TRBJ2-6; clone_size: NA; d_call: NA; v_call: TRBV20-1; cdr3_nt: TGCAGTGCGGGAAGCCGGGGGCTGCTGGGGGCCAACGTCCTGACTTTC; cdr3_aa: CSAGSRGLLGANVLTF
j_call: TRBJ2-7; clone_size: once; d_call: TRBD1; v_call: TRBV28; cdr3_nt: TGTGCCAGCATTCCGGGACAGAGGATCTACGAGCAGTACTTC; cdr3_aa: CASIPGQRIYEQYF
j_call: TRBJ1-5; clone_size: few; d_call: NA; v_call: TRBV4-2; cdr3_nt: TGTGCCAGCAGCCAAGCGGACATTCGGGATCAGCCCCAGCATTTT; cdr3_aa: CASSQADIRDQPQHF
j_call: TRBJ1-5; clone_size: NA; d_call: TRBD1; v_call: TRBV19; cdr3_nt: TGTGCCAGTAGTATCCTCGGGACAGGGGGCAATCAGCCCCAGCATTTT; cdr3_aa: CASSILGTGGNQPQHF
j_call: TRBJ2-7; clone_size: few; d_call: NA; v_call: TRBV30; cdr3_nt: TGTGCCTGGAGTGGGATTGGCTACGAGCAGTACTTC; cdr3_aa: CAWSGIGYEQYF
j_call: TRBJ2-6; clone_size: NA; d_call: NA; v_call: TRBV6-1; cdr3_nt: TGTGCCAGCAGTGAAGGGGCTGGTCCAGGGGCCAACGTCCTGACTTTC; cdr3_aa: CASSEGAGPGANVLTF
j_call: TRBJ1-2; clone_size: few; d_call: NA; v_call: TRBV9; cdr3_nt: TGTGCCAGCAGCGTTTCCGGGACTTTTGGCTACACCTTC; cdr3_aa: CASSVSGTFGYTF
j_call: TRBJ1-1; clone_size: many; d_call: NA; v_call: TRBV6-1; cdr3_nt: TGTGCCAGCAGTGCCGGTGAGAGACTATGGGACACTGAAGCTTTCTTT; cdr3_aa: CASSAGERLWDTEAFF
j_call: TRBJ1-2; clone_size: few; d_call: NA; v_call: TRBV29-1; cdr3_nt: TGCAGCGCGGCAGATACCTATGGCTACACCTTC; cdr3_aa: CSAADTYGYTF
j_call: TRBJ1-3; clone_size: NA; d_call: NA; v_call: TRBV3-1; cdr3_nt: TGTGCCAGCAGCCAAGTGTCAGGGCTAAACACCATATATTTT; cdr3_aa: CASSQVSGLNTIYF
j_call: TRBJ2-1; clone_size: few; d_call: TRBD1; v_call: TRBV19; cdr3_nt: TGTGCCAGTAGTATAGTCCCAGGGGGCGCTTACTACAATGAGCAGTTCTTC; cdr3_aa: CASSIVPGGAYYNEQFF
j_call: TRBJ2-2; clone_size: many; d_call: TRBD2; v_call: TRBV11-2; cdr3_nt: TGTGCCAGCAGCACTACTAGCGGGGGCACCGGGGAGCTGTTTTTT; cdr3_aa: CASSTTSGGTGELFF
j_call: TRBJ1-5; clone_size: NA; d_call: NA; v_call: TRBV28; cdr3_nt: TGTGCCAGCAGTTCTGAACCCTTTGGGCAGCCCCAGCATTTT; cdr3_aa: CASSSEPFGQPQHF
j_call: TRBJ1-1; clone_size: NA; d_call: NA; v_call: TRBV7-2; cdr3_nt: TGTGCCAGCAGCCAAGAAAGGGGGTTGAACACTGAAGCTTTCTTT; cdr3_aa: CASSQERGLNTEAFF
j_call: TRBJ1-1; clone_size: few; d_call: NA; v_call: TRBV5-1; cdr3_nt: TGCGCCAGCAGACCAGAGTTAGGAGTTCAGGAAGCTTTCTTT; cdr3_aa: CASRPELGVQEAFF
j_call: TRBJ2-1; clone_size: many; d_call: NA; v_call: TRBV27; cdr3_nt: TGTGCCAGCAGTTTAAGTGATAGGAATGAGCAGTTCTTC; cdr3_aa: CASSLSDRNEQFF
j_call: TRBJ1-2; clone_size: many; d_call: NA; v_call: TRBV2; cdr3_nt: TGTGCCAGCAGTGAACGTTCGGGGTCGGGAGCCTACACCTTC; cdr3_aa: CASSERSGSGAYTF
j_call: TRBJ2-7; clone_size: few; d_call: TRBD2; v_call: TRBV6-5; cdr3_nt: TGTGCCAGCAGTTACTCTGGAGGGAGGGCCCCCTACGAGCAGTACTTC; cdr3_aa: CASSYSGGRAPYEQYF
j_call: TRBJ1-6; clone_size: NA; d_call: NA; v_call: TRBV6-7; cdr3_nt: TGTGCCAGGAAGAATTCACCCCTCCACTTT; cdr3_aa: CARKNSPLHF
j_call: TRBJ2-5; clone_size: few; d_call: TRBD1; v_call: TRBV2; cdr3_nt: TGTGCCAGCAGTGGGGGACAGGCAGAGACCCAGTACTTC; cdr3_aa: CASSGGQAETQYF
j_call: TRBJ2-3; clone_size: few; d_call: TRBD2; v_call: TRBV13; cdr3_nt: TGTGCCAGCAGCCCGGTCGGACTAGCGGGCATCACAGATACGCAGTATTTT; cdr3_aa: CASSPVGLAGITDTQYF